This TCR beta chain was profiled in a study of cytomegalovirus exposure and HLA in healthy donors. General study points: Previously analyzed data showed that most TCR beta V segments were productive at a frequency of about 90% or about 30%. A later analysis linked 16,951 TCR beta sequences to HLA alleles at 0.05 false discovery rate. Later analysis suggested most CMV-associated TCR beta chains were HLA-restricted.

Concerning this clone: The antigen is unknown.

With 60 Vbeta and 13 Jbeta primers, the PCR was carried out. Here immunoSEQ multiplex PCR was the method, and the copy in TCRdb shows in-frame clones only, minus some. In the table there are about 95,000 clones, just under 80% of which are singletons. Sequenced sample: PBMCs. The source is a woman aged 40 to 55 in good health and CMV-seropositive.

The DNA of the CDR3 is TGCGCCAGCAGTGGAACGAATCCGGGGGGCTCTGGGGCCAACGTCCTGACTTTC. This codes for CASSGTNPGGSGANVLTF. V gene TRBV10-1 combines with J gene TRBJ2-6; 7 bases fit TRBD2. The CDR3 totals 18 residues. Germline V lookup: CDR1 WNHNN, CDR2 SYGVQD (reference sequence). Losses at the gene ends were 4 bases for V and 0 bases for J; bases not matched to a gene: 9.